A single sample gave rise to the 5 T cell receptor beta chains below, sequenced in a study of blood T cell repertoires in COVID-19. Assay: immunoSEQ multiplex PCR; the TCRdb copy retains only in-frame clones and omits some. The top ten clones hold around 7% of a sample with 150,000 to 200,000 clones, approximately 86% of them seen once. Sequencing was carried out using peripheral blood. The receptor set was obtained from a woman in her thirties or forties with COVID-19, enrolled during active disease.

This sequence joins TRBV3-1 (or the pseudogene TRBV3-2) and TRBJ2-1, with unresolved D. With 3 bases removed from V and 8 bases from J, the gap between germline ends came to 5 bases. There are 11 residues in the CDR3. Germline loops: CDR1 LGHDT, CDR2 YNNKEL (reference sequence). The CDR3 sequence is CASSHSHEQFF. Written as DNA, the CDR3 is TGTGCCAGCAGCCACTCCCATGAGCAGTTCTTC.

The V call is TRBV7-2, the J call TRBJ1-1; D ambiguous. Germline V gene lookup returns CDR1 SGHTA and CDR2 FQGNSA. The V gene lost 1 base and the J gene lost 2 bases, with 11 bases spanning the gap. The CDR3 covers 15 residues. DNA of the CDR3: TGTGCCAGCAGCTTAGGGGCCCAGCCCAACACTGAAGCTTTCTTT. Amino acid sequence: CASSLGAQPNTEAFF.

The chain combines TRBV7-8 with TRBJ2-1; 9 bases line up with TRBD2. The CDR3 length is 15 residues. The V segment lost 5 bases and the J segment 5 bases; nucleotides outside the gene matches: 7. Germline assignment: CDR1 SGHVS and CDR2 FQNEAQ. CDR3: CASSETSGRNNEQFF. The CDR3 bases are TGTGCCAGCAGCGAGACTAGCGGACGAAACAATGAGCAGTTCTTC.

This chain uses TRBV14 with TRBJ2-3; TRBD2 is a possible D gene (6 bases). The V end was cut by 4 bases, the J end by 7 bases, with 18 bases between. This CDR3 has 15 amino acids. CDR1 and CDR2 (germline): SGHDN, FVKESK. The CDR3 spells CASSPGVRRRHTQYF. CDR3 nucleotides: TGTGCCAGCAGCCCGGGGGTGCGGAGGCGGCATACGCAGTATTTT.

The J gene is TRBJ2-2, the V gene TRBV28; 9 bases agree with TRBD2. The V segment lost 3 bases and the J segment 3 bases; nucleotides outside the gene matches: 17. Germline CDR1 reads MDHEN; CDR2 reads SYDVKM. This CDR3 contains 20 residues. The CDR3 region has the DNA TGTGCCAGCAGTTTTGGGGCTGGTCTAGCGGGATTAAAGTACACCGGGGAGCTGTTTTTT. This translates into CASSFGAGLAGLKYTGELFF.